The clone carrying this T cell receptor (beta chain) was picked up many times. Antigen: not known. Trimming stripped 2 bases from V and 8 bases from J, with 12 bases between. The CDR3 is 13 amino acids. Per the germline V gene, CDR1 is SGHTA and CDR2 is FQGNSA. The sample belongs to a study of T cell repertoires in cytomegalovirus infection. Whole-study context: Matching HLA type and CMV infection were both indicated by public TCR beta signatures.

Study outcomes and limitations: HLA-C-restricted CMV-specific TCR beta clonotypes were dominant in the ex vivo response. Cumulative public TCR beta family frequency identified carriers of CMV plus the relevant HLA.

TCRdb passed the reads through MiXCR, listing each CDR3 protein once. In the table there are about 360,000 distinct CDR3 sequences, around 18% of which are singletons. Sequenced material: PBMCs. The rearrangement joins TRBV7-2 to TRBJ1-2; no clear D. The clonotype originates from a human donor in good health (CMV status not recorded). Some clones in this sample may be carry-over from other donors' samples. The CDR3, as DNA: TGTGCCAGCAGCTTATGGCAGTCCGACGGCTACACCTTC. As protein: CASSLWQSDGYTF.